The 28 T cell receptor beta chains in this list originate from one sample, sequenced in a study of identical twins. Using its own MiXCR run on the 5' RACE reads, TCRdb lists one record per CDR3 protein. This table holds around 1.7 million distinct CDR3 sequences, less than 35% found once. The sample was cord blood. Receptors originate from a newborn girl in good health.

CDR3 region: CASSPAGTRTTDTQYF. The CDR3 bases are TGTGCCAGCAGTCCGGCCGGGACTAGGACCACAGATACGCAGTATTTT. V usage is TRBV7-2 and J usage is TRBJ2-3, with 8 bases identical to TRBD2. Trimming at V came to 6 bases and at J to 2 bases, leaving 10 bases not matched to a gene. Germline loops: CDR1 SGHTA, CDR2 FQGNSA. The CDR3 has 16 residues.

This clonotype was detected only a few times. The chain combines TRBV7-9 with TRBJ2-5; D ambiguous. Germline lookup yields CDR1 SEHNR and CDR2 FQNEAQ (reference sequence). V lost 2 bases and J 4 bases, leaving 11 bases between the germline ends. The CDR3 totals 14 residues. CDR3 protein: CASSLINRVETQYF. The CDR3 DNA is TGTGCCAGCAGCTTAATTAACCGGGTAGAGACCCAGTACTTC.

This clonotype came up many times. The J gene is TRBJ2-5, the V gene TRBV29-1; no reliable D call. Germline V gene data show CDR1 as SQVTM and CDR2 as ANQGSEA. The CDR3 sequence is 14 residues long. V was pared by 4 bases and J by 1 base, with 13 bases between. CDR3 sequence (DNA): TGCAGCGTTGTGCCACACAAGGGCCAAGAGACCCAGTACTTC. Its protein is CSVVPHKGQETQYF.

The V gene is TRBV20-1, the J gene TRBJ2-3; D is unclear. Trimming pared 6 bases from V and 1 base from J, leaving 14 bases between. The CDR3 is 14 residues long. Germline CDR1 reads DFQATT; CDR2 reads SNEGSKA (reference sequence). CDR3 loop: CSARTTIGTDTQYF. DNA for the CDR3: TGCAGTGCGCGGACCACTATCGGCACAGATACGCAGTATTTT.

The rearrangement joins TRBV12-3 or TRBV12-4 to TRBJ2-1; D unresolved. This CDR3 is 17 amino acids long. Trimming stripped 3 bases from V and 4 bases from J, with 19 bases between. DNA of the CDR3: TGTGCCAGCAGTTTTGCCCCCCCTACACTACCTTACAATGAGCAGTTCTTC. It codes for CASSFAPPTLPYNEQFF.

V gene TRBV28 combines with J gene TRBJ2-7; 10 bases agree with TRBD2. The V and J ends lost 2 bases and 6 bases, in that order; junction bases with no gene match: 7. Germline V lookup: CDR1 MDHEN, CDR2 SYDVKM. The CDR3 totals 15 residues. CDR3 coding DNA: TGTGCCAGCAGTTTAGGGACTAGCGAGTTCATCGAGCAGTACTTC. Its translation is CASSLGTSEFIEQYF.

The CDR3 region has the DNA TGTGCCATCAGTGATCCACTAGCGGGTGGGCAGTACTTC. As protein: CAISDPLAGGQYF. V usage is TRBV10-3 and J usage is TRBJ2-4; 9 bases fit TRBD2. This CDR3 is 13 amino acids long. CDR1 and CDR2 from the germline V gene are ENHRY and SYGVKD. J gave up 13 bases and V 3 bases, and 7 bases lay outside the gene matches.

This chain uses TRBV11-2 with TRBJ2-1, with a weak D call TRBD1 (5 bases). The V end lost 3 bases, the J end lost 13 bases, and 16 bases lay between the germline ends. In germline, CDR1 is SGHAT, CDR2 FQNNGV. The CDR3 consists of 13 residues. CDR3 in amino acids: CASSFGREETQFF. The CDR3 nucleotides are TGTGCCAGCAGCTTCGGCAGGGAAGAGACCCAGTTCTTC. The full variable domain, with the rest looked up from reference TRBV11-2 and TRBJ2-1, is EAGVAQSPRYKIIEKRQSVAFWCNPISGHATLYWYQQILGQGPKLLIQFQNNGVVDDSQLPKDRFSAERLKGVDSTLKIQPAKLEDSAVYLCASSFGREETQFFGPGTRLTVL.

The chain carries TRBV3-1 and TRBJ2-7; D tentatively fits TRBD1 or TRBD2 (5 bases each). The J call may be wrong; the DNA end is better matched by TRBJ2-5. Germline CDR1 is LGHDT and CDR2 is YNNKEL (reference sequence). The CDR3 is 15 residues long. In DNA form, the CDR3 reads TGTGCCAGCAGCCAGAGAGGGACGGCTCAAGAGACCCAGTACTTC. Translation: CASSQRGTAQETQYF.

The chain carries TRBV3-1 and TRBJ2-1; tentative D call: TRBD2 (8 bases). The CDR3 is made up of 22 amino acids. From germline, CDR1 is LGHDT and CDR2 YNNKEL (reference sequence). Trimming took off 3 bases at V and 0 bases at J, with 30 bases between the two ends. For the CDR3, the DNA is TGTGCCAGCAGCCACAGGACTAGCAGGGGGGCTATTCCCGAAGGCTCCTACAATGAGCAGTTCTTC. It translates to CASSHRTSRGAIPEGSYNEQFF.

This clonotype was observed once. This may arise from a read error, as a much more abundant clone is one base away. The gene calls are TRBV24-1 and TRBJ2-1; 7 bases map to TRBD2. Germline CDR1 reads KGHDR; CDR2 reads SFDVKD. This CDR3 has 15 residues. The CDR3 sequence: CATSDPGGADNGQFF. Written as DNA, the CDR3 is TGTGCCACCAGTGACCCGGGAGGTGCCGACAATGGGCAGTTCTTC.

This clonotype was observed a handful of times. CDR3 sequence: CASSFPPGILFF. The CDR3 bases are TGTGCCAGCAGTTTTCCCCCGGGTATATTGTTCTTC. This chain joins TRBV12-3 or TRBV12-4 and TRBJ2-1; D not resolved. This CDR3 has 12 residues. V lost 3 bases to trimming and J lost 15 bases, with 15 bases between them.

J is TRBJ2-2 and V is TRBV9; TRBD2 matches at 11 bases. From germline, CDR1 is SGDLS and CDR2 YYNGEE. CDR3 length: 18 residues. Trimming cost V 0 bases and J 5 bases; bases outside gene matches: 9. CDR3 bases: TGTGCCAGCAGCGTAGGATTTAGCGGGAGGGCCGGGACCGGGGAGCTGTTTTTT. Residues: CASSVGFSGRAGTGELFF.

This clonotype has more than one count but fewer than ten. The chain joins TRBV29-1 to TRBJ2-1, with D possibly being TRBD1 (6 bases). This CDR3 has 14 amino acids. V lost 1 base, J lost 7 bases, and 14 bases lay in between. CDR1 is SQVTM and CDR2 is ANQGSEA in the germline V gene. CDR3 amino acids: CSVEGQGRGNEQFF. CDR3 bases: TGCAGCGTTGAAGGGCAGGGTAGGGGGAATGAGCAGTTCTTC.

The chain couples TRBV11-2 to TRBJ2-5, with TRBD1 matching over 7 bases. Losses at the gene ends were 5 bases for V and 1 base for J; bases not matched to a gene: 7. The CDR3 is 15 amino acids. CDR1 is SGHAT, CDR2 FQNNGV, per germline. In DNA, the CDR3 is TGTGCCAGCAGCCTACAGGGGCTCCTCCAAGAGACCCAGTACTTC. Protein sequence: CASSLQGLLQETQYF.

The V and J genes are TRBV3-1 and TRBJ2-2, with D tentatively TRBD1 or TRBD2 (5 bases each). V lost 0 bases, J lost 5 bases, and 16 bases lay in between. CDR3 length: 17 residues. Germline V gene lookup returns CDR1 LGHDT and CDR2 YNNKEL (reference sequence). Written as DNA, the CDR3 is TGTGCCAGCAGCCAAGATAAGTGGGGGTTAAGGACCGGGGAGCTGTTTTTT. It encodes CASSQDKWGLRTGELFF.

In its sample, this clonotype was seen a few times. The CDR3 coding sequence is TGTGCCATCAGTGAGTCCCCAGACTATGGCTACACCTTC. Protein sequence: CAISESPDYGYTF. The chain uses TRBV10-3 and TRBJ1-2; D not certain. In germline, CDR1 is ENHRY, CDR2 SYGVKD. Trimming cost V 0 bases and J 3 bases, with 5 bases left between them. The CDR3 has 13 amino acids.

In its sample, this clonotype was seen many times. The V gene is TRBV7-9, the J gene TRBJ1-2; 7 bases are a match to TRBD1. The germline V gene has CDR1 SEHNR and CDR2 FQNEAQ (reference sequence). The ends lost 0 bases at V and 4 bases at J; junction bases unmatched: 2. CDR3 length equals 14 residues. For the CDR3, the DNA is TGTGCCAGCAGCTTAGCGGCAGGGGGCTATGGCTACACCTTC. Its protein product is CASSLAAGGYGYTF.

The rearrangement links TRBV7-6 to TRBJ2-1; 8 bases are a match to TRBD2. After removal of 3 bases from V and 7 bases from J, the junction contained 8 bases not matched to a gene. This CDR3 is built from 15 residues. Per the germline V gene, CDR1 is SGHVS and CDR2 is FNYEAQ. CDR3 amino acids: CASSFPGLVGNEQFF. The CDR3, as DNA: TGTGCCAGCAGCTTTCCGGGACTAGTTGGTAATGAGCAGTTCTTC.

The chain uses TRBV18 and TRBJ2-4; D is unclear. The J call could be wrong; TRBJ2-5 is a better fit for the DNA end. Germline lookup yields CDR1 KGHSH and CDR2 LQKENI. CDR3 length: 14 residues. CDR3 loop: CASSPPGNRETQYF. CDR3 bases: TGTGCCAGCTCACCACCGGGGAATCGAGAGACCCAGTACTTC.

Here the CDR3 DNA reads TGTGCCTGGACCCCCCACACAGGGGGTACTGAAGCTTTCTTT. Translation: CAWTPHTGGTEAFF. The gene calls are TRBV30 and TRBJ1-1; 8 positions agree with TRBD1. Germline assignment: CDR1 GTSNPN and CDR2 SVGIG (reference sequence). The CDR3 is made up of 14 amino acids. Losses at the gene ends were 4 bases for V and 5 bases for J; bases not matched to a gene: 9.

This clonotype was detected a few times. The chain has TRBV6-6 and TRBJ2-5; D may be TRBD1 (6 bases). In germline, CDR1 is MNHNY, CDR2 SVGAGI (reference sequence). This CDR3 is 15 amino acids long. The V end was cut by 2 bases, the J end by 4 bases, with 14 bases between. The CDR3 nucleotides read TGTGCCAGCAGTTACCCGCTGGGACAAGGAGAGACCCAGTACTTC. It is translated as CASSYPLGQGETQYF.

The chain uses TRBV4-2 and TRBJ2-7, with 7 bases that match TRBD1. Germline CDR1 reads LGHNA; CDR2 reads YNFKEQ. J lost 1 base, V lost 0 bases, and 3 bases had no gene match. The CDR3 runs 15 residues. CDR3 bases: TGTGCCAGCAGCCAAGACACGGGACAGTCCTACGAGCAGTACTTC. Translated: CASSQDTGQSYEQYF.

The rearrangement joins TRBV6-5 to TRBJ1-5, with TRBD1 as a possible D gene (6 bases). Germline lookup yields CDR1 MNHEY and CDR2 SVGAGI. The CDR3 extends over 17 amino acids. V was trimmed by 2 bases and J by 0 bases, leaving 14 bases between them. The CDR3 DNA reads TGTGCCAGCAGTTACACTTCTAGGGGGGATAGCAATCAGCCCCAGCATTTT. This gives the protein CASSYTSRGDSNQPQHF.

The rearrangement joins TRBV18 to TRBJ2-7; 13 positions match TRBD2. After removal of 4 bases from V and 7 bases from J, the junction contained 19 bases not matched to a gene. The CDR3 totals 19 residues. From germline, CDR1 is KGHSH and CDR2 LQKENI. The CDR3 region is CASSRGTSGILTPYNEQYF. The CDR3 region has the DNA TGTGCCAGCTCACGCGGGACTAGCGGGATTCTCACCCCCTACAATGAGCAGTACTTC.

As to this clonotype: The germline gene is not matched at one end of the junction; a read error may be the cause. This sequence joins TRBV12-3 or TRBV12-4 and TRBJ1-1; no reliable D call. This CDR3 has 12 amino acids. DNA of the CDR3: TGTACCAGCAGCTTCAGAGGGACTGAAGCTTTCTTT. This encodes CTSSFRGTEAFF.

J is TRBJ2-1 and V is TRBV20-1; 13 bases are a match to TRBD2. The germline V gene has CDR1 DFQATT and CDR2 SNEGSKA (reference sequence). V trimming: 4 bases; J trimming: 4 bases; junction bases outside the gene matches: 4. The CDR3 consists of 15 residues. The DNA for the CDR3 is TGCAGTGCTACCGGACTAGCGGGAGTATACAATGAGCAGTTCTTC. It specifies CSATGLAGVYNEQFF.

This clonotype was seen a few times. CDR3 DNA sequence: TGTGCCATCAGGGGGGTGGAGGAGACCCAGTACTTC. This sequence encodes CAIRGVEETQYF. This chain joins TRBV10-3 and TRBJ2-5, with D possibly called TRBD1 or TRBD2 (5 bases each). V was pared by 6 bases and J by 5 bases, with 10 bases between. The CDR3 runs to 12 residues. Germline V CDR1 and CDR2: ENHRY, SYGVKD.